In this sample, the clone carrying this T cell receptor beta chain turned up a few times. Its antigen remains unidentified. With 5 bases clipped from V and 1 base from J, the junction kept 7 bases outside the gene matches. This CDR3 is 15 amino acids long. Germline V gene lookup returns CDR1 LNHDA and CDR2 SQIVND (reference sequence). Amplification used 60 Vbeta primers and 13 Jbeta primers. Sequencing used immunoSEQ multiplex PCR; TCRdb keeps in-frame clones, though not all of them. The sample yields 150,000 to 200,000 clones, around three quarters seen once. The record originates from a study of cytomegalovirus exposure and HLA in healthy donors. General study findings and limits: Researchers had no immune exposure information except CMV serostatus available. The study carried out a later analysis of TCR beta sequences. It associated 15,000 to 20,000 of them with specific HLA alleles at a false discovery rate of 0.05. Later examination showed HLA-associated TCR beta chains had greater clonal expansion than equally common others.

This receptor was taken from a woman in her thirties in good health and CMV-seropositive. The chain recombines TRBV19 with TRBJ2-7; TRBD2 agrees at 8 bases. Input material: PBMCs. CDR3 protein: CASSSLAEVSYEQYF. The CDR3 DNA reads TGTGCCAGTAGTTCACTAGCGGAAGTATCCTACGAGCAGTACTTC.